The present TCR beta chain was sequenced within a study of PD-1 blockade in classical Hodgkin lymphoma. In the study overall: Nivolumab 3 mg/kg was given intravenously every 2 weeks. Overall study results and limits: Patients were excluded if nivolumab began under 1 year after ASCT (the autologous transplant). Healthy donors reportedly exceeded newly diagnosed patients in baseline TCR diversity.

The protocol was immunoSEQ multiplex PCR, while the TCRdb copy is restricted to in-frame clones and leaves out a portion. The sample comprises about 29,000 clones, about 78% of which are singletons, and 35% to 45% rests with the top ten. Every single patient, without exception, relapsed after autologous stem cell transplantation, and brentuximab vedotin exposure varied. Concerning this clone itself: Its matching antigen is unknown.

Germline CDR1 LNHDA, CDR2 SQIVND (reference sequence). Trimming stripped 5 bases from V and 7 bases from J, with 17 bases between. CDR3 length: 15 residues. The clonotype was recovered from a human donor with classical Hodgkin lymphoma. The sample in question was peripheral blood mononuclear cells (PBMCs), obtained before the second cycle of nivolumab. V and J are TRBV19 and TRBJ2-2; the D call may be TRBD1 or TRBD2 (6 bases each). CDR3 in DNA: TGTGCCAGTAGTTATCACGGGGGCCTGAGCGGGGAGCTGTTTTTT. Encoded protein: CASSYHGGLSGELFF.